This T cell receptor (beta chain) appears in the sequencing data of a study of CD8 T cells in ankylosing spondylitis. Study conclusions and caveats: Reactive arthritis synovial fluid and blood previously showed some of these motif variants.

MiXCR was run by TCRdb on the 5' RACE reads, yielding one entry per CDR3 protein. In the table there are under 200,000 distinct CDR3 sequences, under 15% of which are singletons. Germline V gene data show CDR1 as LGHDT and CDR2 as YNNKEL (reference sequence). The CDR3 length is 14 residues. Trimming cost V 2 bases and J 5 bases; bases outside gene matches: 3. This clonotype turned up a few times. Its target is not known. Sequencing used blood, either unsorted or a sorted T cell fraction (not recorded which). The sequence came from a female donor with ankylosing spondylitis or in good health (not recorded which). This chain joins TRBV3-1 and TRBJ2-1; 7 bases line up with TRBD2. The CDR3: CASSQFLADNEQFF. CDR3 DNA: TGTGCCAGCAGCCAATTTCTAGCGGACAATGAGCAGTTCTTC.